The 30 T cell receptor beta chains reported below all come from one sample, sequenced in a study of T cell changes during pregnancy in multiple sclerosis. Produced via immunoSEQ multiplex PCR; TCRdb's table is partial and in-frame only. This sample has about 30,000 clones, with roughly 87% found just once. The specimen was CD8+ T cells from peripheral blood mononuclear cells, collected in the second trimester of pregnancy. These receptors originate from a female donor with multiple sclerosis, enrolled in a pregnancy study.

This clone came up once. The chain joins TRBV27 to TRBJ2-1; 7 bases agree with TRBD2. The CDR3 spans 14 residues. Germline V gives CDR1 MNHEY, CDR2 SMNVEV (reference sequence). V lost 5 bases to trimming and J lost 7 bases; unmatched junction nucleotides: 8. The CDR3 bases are TGTGCCAGCAGTCTAGCGGAGGGAGGGAATGAGCAGTTCTTC. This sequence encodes CASSLAEGGNEQFF.

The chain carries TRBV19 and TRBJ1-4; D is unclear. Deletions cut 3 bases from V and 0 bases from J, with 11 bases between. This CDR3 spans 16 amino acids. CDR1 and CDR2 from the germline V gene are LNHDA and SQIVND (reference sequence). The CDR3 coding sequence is TGTGCCAGTAGTATTTATACAGATGCAACTAATGAAAAACTGTTTTTT. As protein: CASSIYTDATNEKLFF. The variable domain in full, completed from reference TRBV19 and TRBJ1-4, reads DGGITQSPKYLFRKEGQNVTLSCEQNLNHDAMYWYRQDPGQGLRLIYYSQIVNDFQKGDIAEGYSVSREKKESFPLTVTSAQKNPTAFYLCASSIYTDATNEKLFFGSGTQLSVL.

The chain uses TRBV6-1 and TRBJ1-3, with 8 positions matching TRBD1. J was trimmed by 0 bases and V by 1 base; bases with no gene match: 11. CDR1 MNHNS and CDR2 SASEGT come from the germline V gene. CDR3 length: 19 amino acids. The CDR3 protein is CASSEGGETGDISGNTIYF. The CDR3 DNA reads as TGTGCCAGCAGTGAAGGGGGGGAGACAGGGGACATCTCTGGAAACACCATATATTTT.

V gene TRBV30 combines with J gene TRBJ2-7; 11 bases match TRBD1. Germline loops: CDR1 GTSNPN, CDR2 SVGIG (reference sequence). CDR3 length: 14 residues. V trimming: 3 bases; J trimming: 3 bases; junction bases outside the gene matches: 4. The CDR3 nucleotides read TGTGCCTGGAGCCTAGGGACAGGGGGCTACGAGCAGTACTTC. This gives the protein CAWSLGTGGYEQYF.

The CDR3 reads CASSYSRSEQFF. As DNA, the CDR3 is TGTGCCAGCAGTTACTCACGGAGTGAGCAGTTCTTC. V gene TRBV6-5 combines with J gene TRBJ2-1; the D is unclear. Germline CDR1 is MNHEY and CDR2 is SVGAGI. CDR3 length equals 12 residues. The ends were cut back, 0 bases at V and 9 bases at J, with 6 bases in the middle.

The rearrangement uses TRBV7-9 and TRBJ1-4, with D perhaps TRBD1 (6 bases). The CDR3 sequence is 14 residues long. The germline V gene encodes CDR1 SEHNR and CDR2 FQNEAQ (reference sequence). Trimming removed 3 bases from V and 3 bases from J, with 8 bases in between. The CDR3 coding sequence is TGTGCCAGCAGCTTGACAGGAGCTAATGAAAAACTGTTTTTT. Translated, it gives CASSLTGANEKLFF.

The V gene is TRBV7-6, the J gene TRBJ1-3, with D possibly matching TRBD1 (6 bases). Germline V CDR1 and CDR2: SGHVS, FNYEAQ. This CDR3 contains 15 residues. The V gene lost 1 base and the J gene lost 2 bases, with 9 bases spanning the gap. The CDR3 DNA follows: TGTGCCAGCAGCTTAGACGCAGGGGCTGGAAACACCATATATTTT. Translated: CASSLDAGAGNTIYF. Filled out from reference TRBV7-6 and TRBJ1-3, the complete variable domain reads GAGVSQSPRYKVTKRGQDVALRCDPISGHVSLYWYRQALGQGPEFLTYFNYEAQQDKSGLPNDRFSAERPEGSISTLTIQRTEQRDSAMYRCASSLDAGAGNTIYFGEGSWLTVV.

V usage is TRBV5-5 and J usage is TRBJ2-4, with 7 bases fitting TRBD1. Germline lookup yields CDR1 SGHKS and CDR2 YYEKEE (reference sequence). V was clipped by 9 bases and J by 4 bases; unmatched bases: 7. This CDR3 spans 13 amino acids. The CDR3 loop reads CANPDRAKNIQYF. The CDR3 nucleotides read TGTGCCAACCCCGACAGGGCGAAAAACATTCAGTACTTC.

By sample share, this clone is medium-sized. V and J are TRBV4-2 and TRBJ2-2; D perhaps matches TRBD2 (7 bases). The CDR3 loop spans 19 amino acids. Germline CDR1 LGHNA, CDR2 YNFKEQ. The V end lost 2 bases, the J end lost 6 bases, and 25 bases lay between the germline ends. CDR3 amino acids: CASSQLRGSEGGVSGELFF. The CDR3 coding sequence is TGTGCCAGCAGCCAACTCCGGGGCTCCGAGGGGGGGGTTTCCGGGGAGCTGTTTTTT.

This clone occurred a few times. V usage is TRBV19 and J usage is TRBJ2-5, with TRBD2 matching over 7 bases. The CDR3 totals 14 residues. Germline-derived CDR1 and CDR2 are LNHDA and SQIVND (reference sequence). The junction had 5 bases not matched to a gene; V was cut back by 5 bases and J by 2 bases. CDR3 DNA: TGTGCCAGTAGTCCCCGGGAGGTACAAGAGACCCAGTACTTC. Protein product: CASSPREVQETQYF.

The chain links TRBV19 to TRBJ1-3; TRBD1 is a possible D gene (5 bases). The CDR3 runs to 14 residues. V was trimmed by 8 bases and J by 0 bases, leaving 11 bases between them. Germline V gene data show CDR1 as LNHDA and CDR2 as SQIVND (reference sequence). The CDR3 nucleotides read TGTGCCAGTGGGGACTGGAACTCTGGAAACACCATATATTTT. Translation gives CASGDWNSGNTIYF.

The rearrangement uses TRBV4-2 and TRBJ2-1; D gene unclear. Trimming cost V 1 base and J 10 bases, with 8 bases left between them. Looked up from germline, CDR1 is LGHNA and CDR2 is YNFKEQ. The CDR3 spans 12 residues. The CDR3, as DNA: TGTGCCAGCAGCCAAGGTAGAGGAGAGCAGTTCTTC. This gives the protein CASSQGRGEQFF.

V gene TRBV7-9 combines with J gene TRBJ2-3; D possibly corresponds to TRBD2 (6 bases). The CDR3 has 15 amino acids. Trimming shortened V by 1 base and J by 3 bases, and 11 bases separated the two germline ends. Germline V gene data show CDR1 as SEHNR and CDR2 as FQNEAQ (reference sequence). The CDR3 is CASSLVLAGTDTQYF. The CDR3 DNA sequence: TGTGCCAGCAGCTTAGTTCTGGCGGGAACAGATACGCAGTATTTT.

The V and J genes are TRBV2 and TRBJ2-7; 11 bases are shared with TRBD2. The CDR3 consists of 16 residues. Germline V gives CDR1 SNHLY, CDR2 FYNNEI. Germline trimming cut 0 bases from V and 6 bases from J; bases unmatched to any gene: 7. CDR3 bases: TGTGCCAGCAGTGAAGCAAAGACTAGCGGGAACGGCGAGCAGTACTTC. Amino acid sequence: CASSEAKTSGNGEQYF.

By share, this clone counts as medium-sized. The CDR3 bases are TGTGCCAGCAGTGAAGCGGATGGGACAGGGGGCTATGGCTACACCTTC. This encodes CASSEADGTGGYGYTF. This rearrangement joins TRBV6-1 to TRBJ1-2, with TRBD1 identical over 11 bases. The CDR3 is made up of 16 amino acids. Losses at the gene ends were 0 bases for V and 4 bases for J; bases not matched to a gene: 4. From germline, CDR1 is MNHNS and CDR2 SASEGT.

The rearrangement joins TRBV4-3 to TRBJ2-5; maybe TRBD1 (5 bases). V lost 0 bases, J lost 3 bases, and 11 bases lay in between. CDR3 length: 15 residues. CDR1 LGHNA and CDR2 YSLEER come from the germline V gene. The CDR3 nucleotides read TGCGCCAGCAGCCAAGATTGGGCAGGGAAAGAGACCCAGTACTTC. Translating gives CASSQDWAGKETQYF.

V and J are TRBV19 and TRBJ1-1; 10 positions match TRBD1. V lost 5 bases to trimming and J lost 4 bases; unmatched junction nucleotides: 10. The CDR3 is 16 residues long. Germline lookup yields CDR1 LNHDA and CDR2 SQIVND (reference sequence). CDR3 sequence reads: CASSPRTGGRSTEAFF. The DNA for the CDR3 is TGTGCCAGTAGTCCAAGGACAGGGGGTAGGAGCACTGAAGCTTTCTTT.

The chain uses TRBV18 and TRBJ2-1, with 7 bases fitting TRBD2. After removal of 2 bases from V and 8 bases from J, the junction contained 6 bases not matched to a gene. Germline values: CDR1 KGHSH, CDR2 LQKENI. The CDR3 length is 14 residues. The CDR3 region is CASSPSREADEQFF. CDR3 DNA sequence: TGTGCCAGCTCACCATCTCGGGAGGCCGATGAGCAGTTCTTC.

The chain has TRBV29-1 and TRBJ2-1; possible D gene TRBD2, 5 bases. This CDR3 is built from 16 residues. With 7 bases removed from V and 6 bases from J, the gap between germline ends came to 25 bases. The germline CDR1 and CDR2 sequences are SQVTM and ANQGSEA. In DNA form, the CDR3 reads TGCAGCGCTGGAAACCCCTCTATCGAGGACTCCAATGAGCAGTTCTTC. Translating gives CSAGNPSIEDSNEQFF.

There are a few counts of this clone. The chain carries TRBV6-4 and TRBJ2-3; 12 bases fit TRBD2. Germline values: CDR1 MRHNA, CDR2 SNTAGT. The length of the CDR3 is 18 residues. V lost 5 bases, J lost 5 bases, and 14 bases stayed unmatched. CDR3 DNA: TGTGCCAGCAGTTCCACCTATAAGACTAGCGGGGGAGTAGATACGCAGTATTTT. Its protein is CASSSTYKTSGGVDTQYF.

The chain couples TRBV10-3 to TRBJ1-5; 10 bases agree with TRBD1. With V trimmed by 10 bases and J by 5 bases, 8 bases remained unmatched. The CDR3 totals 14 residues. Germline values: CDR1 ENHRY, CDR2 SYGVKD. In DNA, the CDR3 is TGTGCCAGTAAGGGACAGGGGCCCTATCAGCCCCAGCATTTT. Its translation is CASKGQGPYQPQHF.

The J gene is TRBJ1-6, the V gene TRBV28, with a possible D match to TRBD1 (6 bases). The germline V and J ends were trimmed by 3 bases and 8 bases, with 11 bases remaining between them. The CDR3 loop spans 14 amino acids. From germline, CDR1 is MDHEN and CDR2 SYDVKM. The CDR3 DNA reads TGTGCCAGCAGTTTCTGGACAGACTATTCACCCCTCCACTTT. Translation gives CASSFWTDYSPLHF.

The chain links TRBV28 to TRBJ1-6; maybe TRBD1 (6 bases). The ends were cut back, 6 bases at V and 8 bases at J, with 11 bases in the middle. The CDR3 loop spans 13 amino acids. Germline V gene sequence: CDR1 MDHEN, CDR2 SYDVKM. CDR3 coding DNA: TGTGCCAGCAGACAGGGTCGATATTCACCCCTCCACTTT. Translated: CASRQGRYSPLHF. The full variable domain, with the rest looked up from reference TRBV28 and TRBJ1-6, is DVKVTQSSRYLVKRTGEKVFLECVQDMDHENMFWYRQDPGLGLRLIYFSYDVKMKEKGDIPEGYSVSREKKERFSLILESASTNQTSMYLCASRQGRYSPLHFGNGTRLTVT.

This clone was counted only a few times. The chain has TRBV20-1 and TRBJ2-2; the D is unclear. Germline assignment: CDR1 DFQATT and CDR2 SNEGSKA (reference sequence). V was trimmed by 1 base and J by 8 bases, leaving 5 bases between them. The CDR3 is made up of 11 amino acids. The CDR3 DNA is TGCAGTGCTAGAGGCGAAGGGGAGCTGTTTTTT. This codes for CSARGEGELFF.

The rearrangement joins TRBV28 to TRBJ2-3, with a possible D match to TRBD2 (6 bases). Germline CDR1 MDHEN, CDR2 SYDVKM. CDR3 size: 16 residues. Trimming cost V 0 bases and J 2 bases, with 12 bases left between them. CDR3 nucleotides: TGTGCCAGCAGTTTATGGCGGGAACTCTCCACAGATACGCAGTATTTT. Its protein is CASSLWRELSTDTQYF.

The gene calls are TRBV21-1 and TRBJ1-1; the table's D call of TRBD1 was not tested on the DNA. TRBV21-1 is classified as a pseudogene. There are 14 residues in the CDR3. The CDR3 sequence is CASSKNLRCTEAFF. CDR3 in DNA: TGTGCCAGCAGCAAAAACCTCAGGTGCACTGAAGCTTTCTTT.

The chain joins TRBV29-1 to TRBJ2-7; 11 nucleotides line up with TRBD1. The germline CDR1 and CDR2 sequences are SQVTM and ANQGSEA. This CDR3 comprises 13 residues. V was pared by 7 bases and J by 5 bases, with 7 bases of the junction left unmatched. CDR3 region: CSGRTGGIDEQYF. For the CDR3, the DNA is TGCAGCGGCCGGACAGGGGGCATCGACGAGCAGTACTTC.

This chain's CDR3 is CASSQDQQGTNEKLFF. The CDR3, as DNA: TGCGCCAGCAGCCAAGATCAGCAGGGTACTAATGAAAAACTGTTTTTT. The V and J genes are TRBV4-1 and TRBJ1-4, with D perhaps matching TRBD1 (5 bases). Germline V gene sequence: CDR1 MGHRA, CDR2 YSYEKL. The length of the CDR3 is 16 residues. Trimming took 0 bases from V and 2 from J, leaving 10 bases between them.

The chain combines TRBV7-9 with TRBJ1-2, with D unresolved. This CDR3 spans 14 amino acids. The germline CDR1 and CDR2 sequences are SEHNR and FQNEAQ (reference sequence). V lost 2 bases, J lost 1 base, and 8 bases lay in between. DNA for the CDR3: TGTGCCAGCAGCTTAAATTCTCTTAACTATGGCTACACCTTC. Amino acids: CASSLNSLNYGYTF.

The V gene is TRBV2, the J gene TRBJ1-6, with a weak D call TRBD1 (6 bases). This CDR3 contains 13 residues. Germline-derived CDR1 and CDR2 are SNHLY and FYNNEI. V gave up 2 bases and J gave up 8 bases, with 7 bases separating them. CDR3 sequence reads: CASSETGYSPLHF. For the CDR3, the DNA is TGTGCCAGCAGTGAAACAGGGTATTCACCCCTCCACTTT.